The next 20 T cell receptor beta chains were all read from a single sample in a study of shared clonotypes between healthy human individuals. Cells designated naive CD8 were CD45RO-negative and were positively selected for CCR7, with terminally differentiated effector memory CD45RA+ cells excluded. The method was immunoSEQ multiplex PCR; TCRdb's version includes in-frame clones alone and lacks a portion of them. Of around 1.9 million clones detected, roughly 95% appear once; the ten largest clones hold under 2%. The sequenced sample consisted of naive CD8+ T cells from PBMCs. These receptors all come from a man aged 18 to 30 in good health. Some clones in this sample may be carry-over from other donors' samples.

In DNA form, the CDR3 reads TGCGCCAGCAGCTTAAACAGGTTAATGAACACTGAAGCTTTCTTT. Translation gives CASSLNRLMNTEAFF. The chain employs TRBV5-1 and TRBJ1-1; a weak D match, TRBD1 (5 bases). The germline V and J ends were trimmed by 2 bases and 0 bases, with 11 bases remaining between them. The CDR3 is made up of 15 amino acids. Germline CDR1 and CDR2: SGHRS and YFSETQ.

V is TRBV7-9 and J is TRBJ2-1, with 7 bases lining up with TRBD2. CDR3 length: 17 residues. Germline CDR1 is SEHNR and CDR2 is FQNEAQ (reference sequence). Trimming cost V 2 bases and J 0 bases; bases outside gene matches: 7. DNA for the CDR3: TGTGCCAGCAGCTTACTTGAGGGAGGGAGCTCCTACAATGAGCAGTTCTTC. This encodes CASSLLEGGSSYNEQFF.

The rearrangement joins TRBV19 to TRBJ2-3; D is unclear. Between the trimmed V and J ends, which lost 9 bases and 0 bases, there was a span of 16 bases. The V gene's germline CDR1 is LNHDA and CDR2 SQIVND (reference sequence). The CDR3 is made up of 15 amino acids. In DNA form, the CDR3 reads TGTGCCAGCGCAGCCGACCTCGAGAGCACAGATACGCAGTATTTT. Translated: CASAADLESTDTQYF.

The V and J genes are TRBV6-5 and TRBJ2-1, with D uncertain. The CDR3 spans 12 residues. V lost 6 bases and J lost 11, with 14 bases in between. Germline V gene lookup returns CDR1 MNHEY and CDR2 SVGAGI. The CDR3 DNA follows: TGTGCCAGCAGCCCGATCAACGGGCAGCAGTTCTTC. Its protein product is CASSPINGQQFF.

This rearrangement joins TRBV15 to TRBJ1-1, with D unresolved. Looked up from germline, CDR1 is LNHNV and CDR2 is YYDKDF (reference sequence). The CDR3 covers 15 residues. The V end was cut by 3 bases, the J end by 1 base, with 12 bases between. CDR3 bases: TGTGCCACCAGCAGTATAGGACGGCAGAACACTGAAGCTTTCTTT. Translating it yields CATSSIGRQNTEAFF.

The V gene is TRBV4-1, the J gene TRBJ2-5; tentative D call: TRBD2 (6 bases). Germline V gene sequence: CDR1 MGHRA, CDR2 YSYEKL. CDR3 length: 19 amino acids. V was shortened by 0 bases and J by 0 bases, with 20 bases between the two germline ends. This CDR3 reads CASSQDARSGLSYQETQYF. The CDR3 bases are TGCGCCAGCAGCCAAGATGCCCGTAGCGGCCTCTCGTACCAAGAGACCCAGTACTTC.

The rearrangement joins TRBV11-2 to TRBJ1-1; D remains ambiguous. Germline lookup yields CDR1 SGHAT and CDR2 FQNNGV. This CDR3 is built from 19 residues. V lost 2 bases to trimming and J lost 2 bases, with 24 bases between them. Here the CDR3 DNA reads TGTGCCAGCAGCTTATTGCAGAGATCTATTGCCGGGCCTAACACTGAAGCTTTCTTT. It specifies CASSLLQRSIAGPNTEAFF.

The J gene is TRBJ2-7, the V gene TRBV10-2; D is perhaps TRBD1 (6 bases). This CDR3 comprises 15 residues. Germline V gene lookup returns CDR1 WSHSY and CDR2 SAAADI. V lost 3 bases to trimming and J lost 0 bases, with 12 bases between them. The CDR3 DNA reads TGCGCCAGCAGTGATGGGACACGAAGCTCCTACGAGCAGTACTTC. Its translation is CASSDGTRSSYEQYF.

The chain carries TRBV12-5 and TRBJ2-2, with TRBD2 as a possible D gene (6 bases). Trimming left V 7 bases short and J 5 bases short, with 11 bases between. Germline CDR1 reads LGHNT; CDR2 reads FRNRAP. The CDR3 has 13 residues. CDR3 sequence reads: CASASEGTGELFF. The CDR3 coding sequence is TGTGCTAGTGCCTCGGAGGGAACCGGGGAGCTGTTTTTT.

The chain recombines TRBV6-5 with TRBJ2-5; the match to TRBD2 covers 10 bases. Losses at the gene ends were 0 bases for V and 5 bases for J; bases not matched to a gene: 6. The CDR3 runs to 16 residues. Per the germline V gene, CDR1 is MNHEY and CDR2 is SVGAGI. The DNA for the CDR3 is TGTGCCAGCAGTTACTCGGGACTAGCGAACGGGGAGACCCAGTACTTC. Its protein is CASSYSGLANGETQYF.

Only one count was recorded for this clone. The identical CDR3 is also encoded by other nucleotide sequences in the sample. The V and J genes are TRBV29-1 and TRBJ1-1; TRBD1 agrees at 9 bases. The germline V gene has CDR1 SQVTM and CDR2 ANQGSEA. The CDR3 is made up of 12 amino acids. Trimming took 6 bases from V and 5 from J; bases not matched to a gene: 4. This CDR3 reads CSVGTGRTEAFF. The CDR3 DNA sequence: TGCAGCGTGGGGACAGGGCGGACTGAAGCTTTCTTT.

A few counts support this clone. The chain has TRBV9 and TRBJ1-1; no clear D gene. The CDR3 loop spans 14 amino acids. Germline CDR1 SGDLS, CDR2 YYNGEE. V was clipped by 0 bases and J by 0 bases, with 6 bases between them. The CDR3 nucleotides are TGTGCCAGCAGCGTAGGGGAGCTGAACACTGAAGCTTTCTTT. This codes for CASSVGELNTEAFF.

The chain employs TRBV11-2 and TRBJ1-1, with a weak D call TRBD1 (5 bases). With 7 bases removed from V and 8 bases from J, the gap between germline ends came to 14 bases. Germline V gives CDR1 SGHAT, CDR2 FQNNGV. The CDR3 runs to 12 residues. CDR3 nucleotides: TGTGCCAGCACCCTAGGAAGGACAGAAGCTTTCTTT. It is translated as CASTLGRTEAFF.

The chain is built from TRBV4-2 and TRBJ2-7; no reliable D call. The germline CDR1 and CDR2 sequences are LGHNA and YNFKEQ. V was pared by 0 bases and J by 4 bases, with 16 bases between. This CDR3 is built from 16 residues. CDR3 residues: CASSQDPVLFRYEQYF. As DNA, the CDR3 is TGTGCCAGCAGCCAAGACCCCGTCCTGTTCCGATACGAGCAGTACTTC.

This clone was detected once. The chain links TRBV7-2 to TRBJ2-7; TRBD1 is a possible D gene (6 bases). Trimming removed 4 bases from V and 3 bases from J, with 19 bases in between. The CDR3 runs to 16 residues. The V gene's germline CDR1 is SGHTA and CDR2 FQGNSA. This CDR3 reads CASSSRQDRRDYEQYF. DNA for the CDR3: TGTGCCAGCAGCTCCCGACAGGACCGCCGGGACTACGAGCAGTACTTC.

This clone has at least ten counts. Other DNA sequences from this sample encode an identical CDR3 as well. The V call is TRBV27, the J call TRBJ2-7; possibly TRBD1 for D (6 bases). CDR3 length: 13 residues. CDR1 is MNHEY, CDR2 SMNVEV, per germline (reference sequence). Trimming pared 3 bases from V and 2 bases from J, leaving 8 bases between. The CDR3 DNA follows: TGTGCCAGCAGTTTTGGACAGACCTACGAGCAGTACTTC. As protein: CASSFGQTYEQYF.

The CDR3 nucleotides read TGCGCCAGCAGTGAGAGGGGACTACGTACCTACAATGAGCAGTTCTTC. Amino acids: CASSERGLRTYNEQFF. The J gene is TRBJ2-1, the V gene TRBV10-2; 7 bases map to TRBD2. CDR3 length: 16 amino acids. In germline, CDR1 is WSHSY, CDR2 SAAADI. Trimming at V came to 2 bases and at J to 2 bases, leaving 6 bases not matched to a gene.

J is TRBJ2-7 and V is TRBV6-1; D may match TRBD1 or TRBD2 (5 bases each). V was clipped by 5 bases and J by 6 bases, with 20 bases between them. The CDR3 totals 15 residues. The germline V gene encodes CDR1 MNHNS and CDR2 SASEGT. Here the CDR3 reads CASSPLRDALGEQYF. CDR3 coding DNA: TGTGCCAGCAGTCCCCTAAGGGACGCCCTGGGCGAGCAGTACTTC.

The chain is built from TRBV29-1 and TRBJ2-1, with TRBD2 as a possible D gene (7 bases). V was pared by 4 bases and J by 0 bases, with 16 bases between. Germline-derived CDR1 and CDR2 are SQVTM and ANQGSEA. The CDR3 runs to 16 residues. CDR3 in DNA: TGCAGCGTTGGGGGGGGGCCGATAAGCTCCTACAATGAGCAGTTCTTC. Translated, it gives CSVGGGPISSYNEQFF.

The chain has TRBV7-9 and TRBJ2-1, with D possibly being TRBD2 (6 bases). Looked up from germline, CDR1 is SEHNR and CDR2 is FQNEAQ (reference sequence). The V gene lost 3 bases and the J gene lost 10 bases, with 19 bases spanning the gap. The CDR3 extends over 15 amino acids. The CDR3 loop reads CASSLEGDSTGEQFF. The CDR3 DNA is TGTGCCAGCAGCTTGGAGGGAGACTCCACGGGGGAGCAGTTCTTC.